Following are 17 T cell receptor beta chains from one sample sequenced in a study of T cell repertoires in cytomegalovirus infection. Their antigen targets remain unknown. A single record per CDR3 protein comes from TCRdb applying MiXCR to the reads. The sample holds 550,000 to 700,000 distinct CDR3 sequences, 40% seen once. Sequenced material: cultured PBMCs, taken from culture after CMV antigen stimulation. The receptors derive from a human donor in good health (CMV status not recorded). Some clones in this sample may be carry-over from other donors' samples.

This chain links TRBV28 with TRBJ1-4; D remains unclear. The germline CDR1 and CDR2 sequences are MDHEN and SYDVKM. CDR3 length equals 12 residues. The V gene lost 7 bases and the J gene lost 6 bases, with 9 bases spanning the gap. CDR3 DNA sequence: TGTGCCAGCACAGCCCGTGATGAAAAACTGTTTTTT. Protein: CASTARDEKLFF.

This clonotype was seen a handful of times. CDR3 DNA: TGTGCCGCATCGGGTAGGGGGATTTATGGGGCCAACGTCCTGACTTTC. Amino acids: CAASGRGIYGANVLTF. The genes are TRBV10-3 and TRBJ2-6; D is perhaps TRBD1 (6 bases). Trimming shortened V by 11 bases and J by 3 bases, and 20 bases separated the two germline ends. The germline V gene encodes CDR1 ENHRY and CDR2 SYGVKD. CDR3 length equals 16 residues.

This clonotype was observed at least ten times. The chain carries TRBV7-2 and TRBJ1-5; D unresolved. V was cut by 6 bases and J by 0 bases, with 9 bases left in between. This CDR3 has 14 amino acids. CDR1 and CDR2 from the germline V gene are SGHTA and FQGNSA. The CDR3 coding sequence is TGTGCCAGCAGTTTCCTCGATAGCAATCAGCCCCAGCATTTT. Amino acids: CASSFLDSNQPQHF.

This clonotype was seen more than once but under ten times. This rearrangement joins TRBV7-2 to TRBJ1-5; D is undetermined. Germline-derived CDR1 and CDR2 are SGHTA and FQGNSA. The CDR3 extends over 11 amino acids. The V and J ends lost 10 bases and 2 bases respectively, with 6 bases between them. The CDR3 loop is CAKSGNQPQHF. CDR3 in DNA: TGTGCCAAGAGTGGCAATCAGCCCCAGCATTTT.

The chain couples TRBV4-1 to TRBJ2-5; D tentatively fits TRBD1 or TRBD2 (6 bases each). Germline loops: CDR1 MGHRA, CDR2 YSYEKL. Trimming stripped 0 bases from V and 1 base from J, with 12 bases between. This CDR3 region has 16 residues. The CDR3 bases are TGCGCCAGCAGCCAAGATGGAGGGGACATCCAAGAGACCCAGTACTTC. Encoded protein: CASSQDGGDIQETQYF.

The chain joins TRBV5-4 to TRBJ2-4; 9 positions agree with TRBD1. The CDR3 sequence is 14 residues long. Trimming at V came to 2 bases and at J to 8 bases, leaving 5 bases not matched to a gene. Germline V CDR1 and CDR2: SGHNT, YYREEE (reference sequence). This CDR3 is CASSLQGALDIQYF. The CDR3 nucleotides are TGTGCCAGCAGCTTACAGGGGGCGTTAGACATTCAGTACTTC.

The rearrangement joins TRBV14 to TRBJ2-5; TRBD2 matches 10 bases. The CDR3 has 16 residues. Per the germline V gene, CDR1 is SGHDN and CDR2 is FVKESK. V lost 3 bases, J lost 5 bases, and 9 bases stayed unmatched. The CDR3 DNA reads as TGTGCCAGCAGCCACCCGGGCACTAGCGGGGTGGAGACCCAGTACTTC. It encodes CASSHPGTSGVETQYF.

In this sample, this clonotype turned up a few times. V and J are TRBV7-6 and TRBJ1-1, with 7 bases identical to TRBD1. CDR3 size: 15 residues. The J segment lost 7 bases and the V segment lost 2 bases, leaving 10 bases of the junction unmatched. Germline CDR1 reads SGHVS; CDR2 reads FNYEAQ. The CDR3 DNA follows: TGTGCCAGCAGCTTATCGGGAGGGGGCTCGGATGAAGCTTTCTTT. This sequence encodes CASSLSGGGSDEAFF.

This clonotype was found many times. V gene TRBV7-8 combines with J gene TRBJ2-1, with D uncertain. V gave up 0 bases and J gave up 3 bases, with 12 bases separating them. Germline-derived CDR1 and CDR2 are SGHVS and FQNEAQ. CDR3 length equals 16 residues. CDR3 loop: CASSLASWVRYNEQFF. DNA of the CDR3: TGTGCCAGCAGCTTAGCGAGTTGGGTTCGCTACAATGAGCAGTTCTTC.

The V call is TRBV7-9, the J call TRBJ2-7; 7 bases are a match to TRBD2. This CDR3 is built from 15 residues. CDR1 is SEHNR and CDR2 is FQNEAQ in the germline V gene (reference sequence). Trimming removed 2 bases from V and 0 bases from J; junction bases left unmatched: 4. The CDR3 loop reads CASSLPSGRSYEQYF. The CDR3 nucleotides read TGTGCCAGCAGCTTACCTAGCGGTCGCTCCTACGAGCAGTACTTC.

This clonotype occurred a few times. This chain uses TRBV6-2 or TRBV6-3 with TRBJ2-1; TRBD2 agrees at 14 bases. This CDR3 is built from 17 residues. From germline, CDR1 is MNHEY and CDR2 SVGEGT. Unmatched junction bases numbered 8, after V lost 5 bases and J lost 5 bases. The CDR3 bases are TGTGCCAGCAGTCCGGGACTAGCGGGAGCGTTCGACAATGAGCAGTTCTTC. The encoded protein is CASSPGLAGAFDNEQFF.

This sequence joins TRBV6-6 and TRBJ2-2; 9 positions match TRBD2. CDR3 size: 16 residues. Germline lookup yields CDR1 MNHNY and CDR2 SVGAGI (reference sequence). With V trimmed by 2 bases and J by 5 bases, 6 bases remained unmatched. CDR3 sequence: CASSYGRGGQTGELFF. CDR3 DNA sequence: TGTGCCAGCAGTTACGGGCGGGGGGGCCAAACCGGGGAGCTGTTTTTT.

The chain uses TRBV18 and TRBJ2-1; D assignment may be TRBD1 or TRBD2 (5 bases each). In germline, CDR1 is KGHSH, CDR2 LQKENI. CDR3 length: 14 residues. V was pared by 3 bases and J by 9 bases, with 15 bases between. CDR3: CASSPTGPPGEQFF. The CDR3 coding sequence is TGTGCCAGCTCACCCACGGGACCCCCAGGTGAGCAGTTCTTC.

The chain recombines TRBV27 with TRBJ1-2; D might be TRBD1 (5 bases). This CDR3 spans 13 amino acids. The germline gives CDR1 MNHEY, CDR2 SMNVEV (reference sequence). Trimming cost V 2 bases and J 8 bases, with 12 bases left between them. CDR3 nucleotide sequence: TGTGCCAGCAGTTTAATCGGGGCTTGGGGCTACACCTTC. As protein: CASSLIGAWGYTF.

The sample holds a few counts of this clonotype. This chain uses TRBV12-3 or TRBV12-4 with TRBJ2-1, with D perhaps being TRBD1 or TRBD2 (6 bases each). The CDR3 is 14 residues long. V was clipped by 3 bases and J by 9 bases, with 15 bases between them. The CDR3 DNA reads as TGTGCCAGCAGTTTTTCGGGGGCGCTTCCTGAGCAGTTCTTC. This gives the protein CASSFSGALPEQFF.

This CDR3 reads CASSRGRSLYEQYF. CDR3 nucleotide sequence: TGTGCCAGCAGTCGCGGGAGGTCACTGTACGAGCAGTACTTC. V usage is TRBV27 and J usage is TRBJ2-7, with 8 bases aligning to TRBD2. This CDR3 region has 14 residues. Germline CDR1 MNHEY, CDR2 SMNVEV (reference sequence). V lost 5 bases and J lost 4; bases outside the gene matches: 7.

This clonotype was counted many times. This rearrangement joins TRBV7-2 to TRBJ2-6; no definite D call. Germline-derived CDR1 and CDR2 are SGHTA and FQGNSA. There are 14 residues in the CDR3. V lost 6 bases and J lost 0, with 6 bases in between. CDR3 bases: TGTGCCAGCAGGGCCAACTCTGGGGCCAACGTCCTGACTTTC. Amino acid sequence: CASRANSGANVLTF.